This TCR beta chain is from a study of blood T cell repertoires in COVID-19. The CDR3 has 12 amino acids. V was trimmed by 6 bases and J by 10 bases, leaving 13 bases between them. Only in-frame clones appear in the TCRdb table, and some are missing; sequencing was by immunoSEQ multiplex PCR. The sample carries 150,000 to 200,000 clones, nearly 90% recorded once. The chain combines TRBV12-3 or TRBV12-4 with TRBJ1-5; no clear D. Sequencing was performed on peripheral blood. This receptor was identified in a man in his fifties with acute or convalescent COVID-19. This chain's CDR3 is CASSPRTGPQHF. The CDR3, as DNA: TGTGCCAGCAGCCCAAGGACTGGCCCCCAGCATTTT.